A selection of T cell receptor beta chains follows, all from one sample in a study of blood T cell repertoires in COVID-19. Sequencing was performed with immunoSEQ multiplex PCR; in TCRdb, only in-frame clones are kept and a portion is missing. The sample yields fewer than 350,000 clones, roughly 89% seen once. Material: PBMCs or T cells enriched from blood (not recorded which). Receptors were obtained from a woman between 40 and 55 years old who had recovered from COVID-19. Each CDR3 is given with its conserved first and last residue. D genes are given only for firm matches. Clone size is shown for a subset of rows, as once, few, many or a class of expanded clone.

cdr3_aa cdr3_nt d_call v_call clone_size j_call
CASSWGLAGGPYTGELFF TGTGCCAGCAGCTGGGGACTAGCGGGAGGGCCGTACACCGGGGAGCTGTTTTTT TRBD2 TRBV5-5 . TRBJ2-2
CASSLAGIQPTIYEQYF TGTGCCAGCAGTTTAGCCGGGATCCAGCCCACTATTTACGAGCAGTACTTC . TRBV28 . TRBJ2-7
CAISGHSPPYEQYF TGTGCCATCAGTGGGCATAGCCCCCCCTACGAGCAGTACTTC . TRBV10-3 . TRBJ2-7
CASSETGPNETQYF TGTGCCAGCAGCGAGACAGGGCCAAACGAGACCCAGTACTTC TRBD1 TRBV3-1/TRBV3-2 . TRBJ2-5
CASTPTGNYGYTF TGTGCCAGCACCCCGACAGGGAACTATGGCTACACCTTC TRBD1 TRBV28 . TRBJ1-2
CASSPYSPRTSGNYEQYF TGTGCCAGCAGCCCTTATTCCCCCCGGACTAGCGGGAACTACGAGCAGTACTTC TRBD2 TRBV28 . TRBJ2-7
CSAGGAGSSYEQYF TGCAGTGCTGGTGGAGCGGGGAGCTCCTACGAGCAGTACTTC TRBD2 TRBV20-1 . TRBJ2-7
CASSYSWLAGAGELFF TGTGCCAGCAGTTACTCGTGGCTAGCGGGAGCCGGGGAGCTGTTTTTT TRBD2 TRBV6-5 . TRBJ2-2
CASSLDPGSNQPQHF TGCGCCAGCAGCTTGGACCCGGGTAGCAATCAGCCCCAGCATTTT . TRBV5-1 . TRBJ1-5
CASSLRDREISPLHF TGTGCCAGCAGTCTCCGGGACAGGGAGATTTCACCCCTCCACTTT TRBD1 TRBV27 . TRBJ1-6
CASSATSGPRTQYF TGTGCCAGCAGCGCGACTAGCGGACCACGGACGCAGTATTTT TRBD2 TRBV28 . TRBJ2-3
CASSQGTIKQETQYF TGTGCCAGCAGCCAAGGGACTATAAAACAAGAGACCCAGTACTTC . TRBV4-2 . TRBJ2-5
CASSGGTPYEQYF TGTGCCAGTTCAGGGGGAACCCCCTACGAGCAGTACTTC TRBD1 TRBV28 . TRBJ2-7
CASSPGQANYGYTF TGTGCCAGCAGCCCAGGACAGGCCAACTATGGCTACACCTTC TRBD1 TRBV28 . TRBJ1-2
CASSQARGEQYF TGCGCCAGCAGCCAGGCCCGGGGCGAGCAGTACTTC . TRBV4-3 . TRBJ2-7
CASSLLPGLEGLDTQYF TGTGCCAGCAGCCTCCTACCGGGACTAGAGGGGTTGGATACGCAGTATTTT TRBD2 TRBV7-9 . TRBJ2-3
CASSLGQFNYGYTF TGTGCCAGCAGCCTCGGACAGTTTAACTATGGCTACACCTTC . TRBV28 . TRBJ1-2
CSVGSQGEAFF TGCAGCGTTGGATCACAGGGTGAAGCTTTCTTT . TRBV29-1 . TRBJ1-1
CASSATGAWGQPQHF TGTGCCAGCAGTGCAACAGGGGCATGGGGTCAGCCCCAGCATTTT TRBD1 TRBV2 . TRBJ1-5
CASSVDSHTGELFF TGTGCCAGCAGCGTAGACTCCCACACCGGGGAGCTGTTTTTT . TRBV9 . TRBJ2-2
CASSPTSSIYNEQFF TGTGCCAGCAGTCCGACTAGCAGCATTTACAATGAGCAGTTCTTC TRBD2 TRBV2 . TRBJ2-1
CASSPGGGWGNIQYF TGTGCCAGCAGTCCTGGCGGGGGTTGGGGGAACATTCAGTACTTC TRBD2 TRBV28 . TRBJ2-4
CASSLAGVGNEQFF TGTGCCAGCAGCTTAGCGGGAGTCGGCAATGAGCAGTTCTTC . TRBV7-9 . TRBJ2-1
CASRGQTNQPQHF TGTGCCAGCAGGGGACAGACTAATCAGCCCCAGCATTTT TRBD1 TRBV28 . TRBJ1-5
CASSTLDREDEQYF TGTGCCAGCAGCACCCTAGACAGGGAGGACGAGCAGTACTTC . TRBV27 . TRBJ2-7
CASSPGILGYTF TGTGCCAGCAGCCCAGGAATCCTTGGCTACACCTTC . TRBV7-9 . TRBJ1-2
CASSRTGNQPQHF TGCGCCAGCAGCCGCACAGGGAACCAGCCCCAGCATTTT . TRBV4-1 . TRBJ1-5
CASSNWESTDTQYF TGTGCCAGCAGTAATTGGGAGTCCACAGATACGCAGTATTTT . TRBV2 . TRBJ2-3
CASSPYDRVKVYGYTF TGTGCCAGCTCACCCTACGACAGGGTAAAAGTCTATGGCTACACCTTC TRBD1 TRBV18 . TRBJ1-2
CASSLAGADNEQFF TGTGCCAGCAGTTTAGCAGGGGCAGACAATGAGCAGTTCTTC . TRBV28 . TRBJ2-1
CASSYETGGENTGELFF TGTGCCAGCAGTTATGAGACAGGGGGCGAAAACACCGGGGAGCTGTTTTTT TRBD1 TRBV6-2/TRBV6-3 once TRBJ2-2
CASSFDRVNNYGYTF TGTGCCAGCAGTTTCGACAGGGTGAATAACTATGGCTACACCTTC TRBD1 TRBV28 . TRBJ1-2
CASSPGGIGNSWFSYNEQFF TGTGCCAGCAGCCCAGGGGGTATTGGGAACTCCTGGTTCTCCTACAATGAGCAGTTCTTC TRBD1 TRBV14 once TRBJ2-1
CASSYSAGTGNSNQPQHF TGTGCCAGCAGTTACAGCGCCGGGACAGGGAATAGCAATCAGCCCCAGCATTTT TRBD1 TRBV6-2/TRBV6-3 . TRBJ1-5
CASSPRGSTEAFF TGTGCCAGCAGCCCCAGGGGGAGCACTGAAGCTTTCTTT TRBD1 TRBV3-1/TRBV3-2 . TRBJ1-1
CASGLEQNYNEQFF TGTGCTAGTGGTTTAGAGCAAAATTACAATGAGCAGTTCTTC . TRBV12-5 . TRBJ2-1
CASSLGRGGQETQYF TGTGCCAGCAGCTTGGGTAGGGGAGGACAAGAGACCCAGTACTTC . TRBV5-4 . TRBJ2-5
CASSLARAGNTEAFF TGCGCCAGCAGCTTGGCGAGGGCGGGGAACACTGAAGCTTTCTTT . TRBV5-1 . TRBJ1-1
CASSYSPGFGYTF TGTGCCAGCAGTTACTCCCCAGGGTTTGGCTACACCTTC . TRBV6-5 . TRBJ1-2
CASSQVGDGYKNIQYF TGTGCCAGCAGCCAAGTAGGGGATGGTTACAAAAACATTCAGTACTTC . TRBV3-1/TRBV3-2 . TRBJ2-4
CASRSGSDGELFF TGTGCAAGTCGCTCGGGGTCCGACGGGGAGCTGTTTTTT . TRBV12-2 . TRBJ2-2
CASSLGPQLAGGSYEQYF TGTGCCAGCAGCTTGGGCCCTCAACTAGCGGGAGGTAGTTACGAGCAGTACTTC TRBD2 TRBV5-5 . TRBJ2-7
CAWSVSRTGGNQPQHF TGTGCCTGGAGTGTCTCGAGGACAGGGGGCAATCAGCCCCAGCATTTT TRBD1 TRBV30 few TRBJ1-5
CASLSPPGGDNSPLHF TGTGCCAGCCTATCCCCGCCTGGGGGCGATAATTCACCCCTCCACTTT . TRBV28 . TRBJ1-6
CATSDASGTSGYNEQFF TGTGCCACCAGTGATGCCTCCGGGACTAGCGGATACAATGAGCAGTTCTTC TRBD2 TRBV24-1 . TRBJ2-1
CASSLNSGGDYGYTF TGTGCCAGCAGCTTAAATTCGGGGGGCGACTATGGCTACACCTTC . TRBV7-2 few TRBJ1-2
CACSDLNEQFF TGTGCCTGTAGCGACCTCAATGAGCAGTTCTTC . TRBV30 . TRBJ2-1
CATRPGPGQGDDEQFF TGTGCCACCCGGCCGGGACCGGGACAGGGGGACGATGAGCAGTTCTTC TRBD1 TRBV10-3 few TRBJ2-1
CASTPPGVGANSGNTIYF TGTGCCAGCACCCCTCCGGGGGTTGGGGCTAACTCTGGAAACACCATATATTTT . TRBV7-9 few TRBJ1-3
CASSVRVGAGEAFF TGTGCCAGCAGCGTAAGGGTGGGGGCCGGTGAAGCTTTCTTT . TRBV9 . TRBJ1-1